The entry that follows covers one T cell receptor (beta chain) sequence. Template: tumor biopsy or peripheral blood genomic DNA, about 616-6,004 ng per sample. The method was immunoSEQ multiplex PCR; TCRdb's version includes in-frame clones alone and lacks a portion of them. The data hold around 60,000 clones, with about four fifths observed a single time. The data were taken from a study of T cells in tumors after PD-1 blockade. Background on the study: Blood samples averaged roughly 110,000 templates (range roughly 24,000-280,000) and 36,536 unique clonotypes.

CDR1 LGHDT and CDR2 YNNKEL come from the germline V gene (reference sequence). Trimming took 4 bases from V and 4 from J, leaving 15 bases between them. The CDR3 is made up of 15 amino acids. This sequence was found in a human donor with basal cell carcinoma. The chain has TRBV3-1 (or the pseudogene TRBV3-2) and TRBJ2-3; possible D gene TRBD2, 5 bases. Material: PBMCs, obtained before anti-PD-1 treatment. CDR3 sequence (DNA): TGTGCCAGCAGCCCTCCGGGATCTCGGGCAGATACGCAGTATTTT. It encodes CASSPPGSRADTQYF.